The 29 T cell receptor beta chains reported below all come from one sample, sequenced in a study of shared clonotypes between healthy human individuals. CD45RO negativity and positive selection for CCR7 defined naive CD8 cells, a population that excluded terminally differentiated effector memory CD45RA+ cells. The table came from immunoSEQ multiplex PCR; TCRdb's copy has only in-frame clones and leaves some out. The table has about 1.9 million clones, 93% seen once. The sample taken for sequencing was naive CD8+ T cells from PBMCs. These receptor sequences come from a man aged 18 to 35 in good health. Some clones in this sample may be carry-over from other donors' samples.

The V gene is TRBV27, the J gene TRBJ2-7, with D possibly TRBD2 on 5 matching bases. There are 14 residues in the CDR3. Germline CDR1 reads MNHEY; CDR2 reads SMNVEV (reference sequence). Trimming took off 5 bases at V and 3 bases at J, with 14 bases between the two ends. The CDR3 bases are TGTGCCAGCAGTCCGGGATCCGCCTTCTACGAGCAGTACTTC. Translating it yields CASSPGSAFYEQYF.

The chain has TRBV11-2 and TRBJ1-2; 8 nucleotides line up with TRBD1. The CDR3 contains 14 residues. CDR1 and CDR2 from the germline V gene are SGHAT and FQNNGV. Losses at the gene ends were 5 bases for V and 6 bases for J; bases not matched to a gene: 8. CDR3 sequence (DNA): TGTGCCAGCAGCACGACAGGGGAGGGGAATGGCTACACCTTC. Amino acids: CASSTTGEGNGYTF.

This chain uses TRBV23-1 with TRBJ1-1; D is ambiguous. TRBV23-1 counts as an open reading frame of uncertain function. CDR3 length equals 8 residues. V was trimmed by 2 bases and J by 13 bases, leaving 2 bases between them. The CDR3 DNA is TGCGCCAGCAGTCAACATTTCTTT. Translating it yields CASSQHFF.

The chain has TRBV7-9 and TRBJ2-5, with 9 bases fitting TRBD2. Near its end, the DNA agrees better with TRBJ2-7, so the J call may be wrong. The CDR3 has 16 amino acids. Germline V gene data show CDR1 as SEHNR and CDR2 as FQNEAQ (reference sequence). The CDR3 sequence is CASSPGLAFLPYEQYF. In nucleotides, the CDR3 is TGTGCCAGCAGCCCCGGACTAGCGTTCTTACCCTACGAGCAGTACTTC.

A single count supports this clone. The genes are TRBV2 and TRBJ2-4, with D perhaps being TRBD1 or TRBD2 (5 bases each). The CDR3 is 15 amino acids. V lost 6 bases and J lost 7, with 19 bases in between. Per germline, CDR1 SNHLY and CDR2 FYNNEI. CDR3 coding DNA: TGTGCCAGCAGGGGACGCACCCCTGTGGGGAACATTCAGTACTTC. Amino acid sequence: CASRGRTPVGNIQYF.

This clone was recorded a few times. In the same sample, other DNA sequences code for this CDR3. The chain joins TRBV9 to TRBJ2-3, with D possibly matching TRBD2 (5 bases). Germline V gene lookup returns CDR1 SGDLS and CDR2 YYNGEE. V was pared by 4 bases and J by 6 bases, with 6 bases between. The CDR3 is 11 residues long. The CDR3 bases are TGTGCCAGCAGCCCGGGGGATACGCAGTATTTT. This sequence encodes CASSPGDTQYF.

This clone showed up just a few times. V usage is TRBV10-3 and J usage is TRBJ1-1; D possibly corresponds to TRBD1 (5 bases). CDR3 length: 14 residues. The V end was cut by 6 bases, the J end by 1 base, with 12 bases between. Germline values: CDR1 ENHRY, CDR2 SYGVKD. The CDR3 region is CAIRDSGGNTEAFF. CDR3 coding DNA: TGTGCCATCAGAGACAGCGGAGGGAACACTGAAGCTTTCTTT.

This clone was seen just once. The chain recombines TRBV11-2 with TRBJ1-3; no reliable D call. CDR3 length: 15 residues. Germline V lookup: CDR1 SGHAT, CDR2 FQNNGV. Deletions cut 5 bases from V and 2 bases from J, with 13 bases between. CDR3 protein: CASSPTRLPGNTIYF. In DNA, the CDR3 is TGTGCCAGCAGCCCCACCCGGTTACCTGGAAACACCATATATTTT.

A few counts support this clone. The CDR3 sequence: CASSLGGAGPQHF. The CDR3 region has the DNA TGTGCCAGCAGCTTAGGCGGTGCGGGGCCCCAGCATTTT. This chain connects TRBV11-2 to TRBJ1-5, with no clear D. This CDR3 region has 13 residues. The germline CDR1 and CDR2 sequences are SGHAT and FQNNGV. The V gene lost 1 base and the J gene lost 9 bases, with 10 bases spanning the gap.

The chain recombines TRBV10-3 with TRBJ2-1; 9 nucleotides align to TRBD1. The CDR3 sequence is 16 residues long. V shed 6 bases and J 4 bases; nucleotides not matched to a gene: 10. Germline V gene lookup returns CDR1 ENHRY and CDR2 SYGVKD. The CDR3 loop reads CAIRGSTGGLYNEQFF. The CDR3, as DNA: TGTGCCATCAGGGGGTCCACAGGGGGCTTATACAATGAGCAGTTCTTC.

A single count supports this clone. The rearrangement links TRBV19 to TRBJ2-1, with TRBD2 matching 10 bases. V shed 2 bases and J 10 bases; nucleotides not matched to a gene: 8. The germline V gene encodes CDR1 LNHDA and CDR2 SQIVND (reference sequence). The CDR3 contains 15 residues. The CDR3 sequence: CASSISKPGLAEQFF. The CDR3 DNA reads TGTGCCAGTAGTATATCTAAACCGGGACTAGCGGAGCAGTTCTTC.

The CDR3 reads CASSSGTGPSGANVLTF. The CDR3 bases are TGTGCCAGCAGTTCCGGGACAGGGCCCTCTGGGGCCAACGTCCTGACTTTC. The gene calls are TRBV27 and TRBJ2-6; 9 positions match TRBD1. Germline CDR1 reads MNHEY; CDR2 reads SMNVEV (reference sequence). This CDR3 spans 17 amino acids. V was pared by 4 bases and J by 0 bases, with 4 bases of the junction left unmatched.

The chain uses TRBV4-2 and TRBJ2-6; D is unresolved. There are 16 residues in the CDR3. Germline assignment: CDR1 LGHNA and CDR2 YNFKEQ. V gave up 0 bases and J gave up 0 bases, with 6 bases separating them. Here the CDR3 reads CASSQDKNSGANVLTF. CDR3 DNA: TGTGCCAGCAGCCAAGACAAAAACTCTGGGGCCAACGTCCTGACTTTC.

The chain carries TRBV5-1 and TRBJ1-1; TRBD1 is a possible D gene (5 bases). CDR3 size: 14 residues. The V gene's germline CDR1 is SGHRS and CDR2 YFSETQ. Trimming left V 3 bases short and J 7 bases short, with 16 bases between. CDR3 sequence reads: CASSWGVREVEAFF. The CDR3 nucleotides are TGCGCCAGCAGCTGGGGGGTCCGTGAAGTTGAAGCTTTCTTT.

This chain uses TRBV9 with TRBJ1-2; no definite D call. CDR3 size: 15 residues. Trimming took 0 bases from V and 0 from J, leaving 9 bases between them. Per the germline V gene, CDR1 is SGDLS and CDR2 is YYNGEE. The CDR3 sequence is CASSVGPGTNYGYTF. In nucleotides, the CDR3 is TGTGCCAGCAGCGTAGGCCCGGGGACTAACTATGGCTACACCTTC.

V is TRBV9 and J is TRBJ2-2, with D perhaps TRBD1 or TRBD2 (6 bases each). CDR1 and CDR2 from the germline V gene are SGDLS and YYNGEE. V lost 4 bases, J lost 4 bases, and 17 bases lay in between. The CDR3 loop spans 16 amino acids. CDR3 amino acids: CASSPWGDTGTGELFF. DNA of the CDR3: TGTGCCAGCAGCCCATGGGGGGACACCGGCACCGGGGAGCTGTTTTTT.

The chain's CDR3 is CASSYEPGTGSDTQYF. For the CDR3, the DNA is TGTGCCAGCAGTTACGAACCTGGGACAGGTTCTGATACGCAGTATTTT. This chain uses TRBV6-5 with TRBJ2-3, with 8 nucleotides matching TRBD1. The ends lost 2 bases at V and 6 bases at J; junction bases unmatched: 10. CDR1 and CDR2 (germline): MNHEY, SVGAGI. The CDR3 length is 16 residues.

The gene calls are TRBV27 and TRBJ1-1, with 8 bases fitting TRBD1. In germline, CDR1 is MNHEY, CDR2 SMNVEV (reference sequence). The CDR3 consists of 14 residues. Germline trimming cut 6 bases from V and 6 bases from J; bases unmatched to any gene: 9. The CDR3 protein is CASRELGQAAEAFF. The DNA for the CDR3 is TGTGCCAGCAGGGAACTGGGACAGGCGGCTGAAGCTTTCTTT.

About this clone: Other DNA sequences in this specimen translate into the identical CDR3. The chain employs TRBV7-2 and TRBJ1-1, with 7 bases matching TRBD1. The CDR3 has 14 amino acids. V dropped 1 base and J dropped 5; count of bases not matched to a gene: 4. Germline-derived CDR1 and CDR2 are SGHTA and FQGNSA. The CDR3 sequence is CASSLVQGGTEAFF. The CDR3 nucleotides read TGTGCCAGCAGCTTAGTGCAGGGGGGGACTGAAGCTTTCTTT.

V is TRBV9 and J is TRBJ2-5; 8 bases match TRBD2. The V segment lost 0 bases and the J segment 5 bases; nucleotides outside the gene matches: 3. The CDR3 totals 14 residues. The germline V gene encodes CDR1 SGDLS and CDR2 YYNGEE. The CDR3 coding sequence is TGTGCCAGCAGCGTAGCGGGAGGGCTGGAGACCCAGTACTTC. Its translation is CASSVAGGLETQYF.

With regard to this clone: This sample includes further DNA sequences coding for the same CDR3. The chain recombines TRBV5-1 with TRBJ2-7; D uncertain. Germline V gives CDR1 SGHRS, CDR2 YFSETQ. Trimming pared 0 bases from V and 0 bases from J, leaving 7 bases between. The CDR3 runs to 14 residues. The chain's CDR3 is CASSLVPDSYEQYF. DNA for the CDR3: TGCGCCAGCAGCTTGGTACCTGACTCCTACGAGCAGTACTTC. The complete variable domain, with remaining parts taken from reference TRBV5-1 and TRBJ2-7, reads KAGVTQTPRYLIKTRGQQVTLSCSPISGHRSVSWYQQTPGQGLQFLFEYFSETQRNKGNFPGRFSGRQFSNSRSEMNVSTLELGDSALYLCASSLVPDSYEQYFGPGTRLTVT.

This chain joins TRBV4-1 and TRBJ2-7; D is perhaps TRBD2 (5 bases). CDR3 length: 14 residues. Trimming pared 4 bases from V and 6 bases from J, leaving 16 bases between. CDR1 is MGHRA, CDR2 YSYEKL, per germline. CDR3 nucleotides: TGCGCCAGCAGCCTTCGAGGAGGCCTCGGCGAGCAGTACTTC. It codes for CASSLRGGLGEQYF.

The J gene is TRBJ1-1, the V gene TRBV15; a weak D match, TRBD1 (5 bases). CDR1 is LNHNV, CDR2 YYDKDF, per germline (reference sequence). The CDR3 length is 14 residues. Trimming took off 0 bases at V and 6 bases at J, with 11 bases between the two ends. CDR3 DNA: TGTGCCACCAGCAGAGAAAAATGGGGGGCTGAAGCTTTCTTT. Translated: CATSREKWGAEAFF.

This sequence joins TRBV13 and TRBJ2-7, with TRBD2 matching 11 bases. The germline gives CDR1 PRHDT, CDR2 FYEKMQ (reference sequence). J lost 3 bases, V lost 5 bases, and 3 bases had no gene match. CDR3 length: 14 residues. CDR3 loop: CASSPSGRIYEQYF. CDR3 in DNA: TGTGCCAGCAGCCCTAGCGGGAGGATCTACGAGCAGTACTTC.

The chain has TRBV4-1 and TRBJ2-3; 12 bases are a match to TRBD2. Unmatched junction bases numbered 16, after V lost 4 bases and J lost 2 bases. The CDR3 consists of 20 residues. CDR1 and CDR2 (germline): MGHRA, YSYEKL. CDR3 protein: CASSLTATPGTSGSTDTQYF. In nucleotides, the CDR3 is TGCGCCAGCAGCCTTACGGCCACTCCCGGGACTAGCGGGTCCACAGATACGCAGTATTTT.

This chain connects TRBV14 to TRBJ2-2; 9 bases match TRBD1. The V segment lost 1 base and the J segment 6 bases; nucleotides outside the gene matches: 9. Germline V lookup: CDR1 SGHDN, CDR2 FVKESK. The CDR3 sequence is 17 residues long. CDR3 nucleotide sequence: TGTGCCAGCAGCCAAGTCCGGGACAGGGTTCATCCCGGGGAGCTGTTTTTT. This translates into CASSQVRDRVHPGELFF.

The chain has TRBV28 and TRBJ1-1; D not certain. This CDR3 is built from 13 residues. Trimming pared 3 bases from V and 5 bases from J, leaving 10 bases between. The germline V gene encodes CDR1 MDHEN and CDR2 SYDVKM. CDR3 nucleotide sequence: TGTGCCAGCAGTTTGCGGACGACAACTGAAGCTTTCTTT. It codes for CASSLRTTTEAFF.

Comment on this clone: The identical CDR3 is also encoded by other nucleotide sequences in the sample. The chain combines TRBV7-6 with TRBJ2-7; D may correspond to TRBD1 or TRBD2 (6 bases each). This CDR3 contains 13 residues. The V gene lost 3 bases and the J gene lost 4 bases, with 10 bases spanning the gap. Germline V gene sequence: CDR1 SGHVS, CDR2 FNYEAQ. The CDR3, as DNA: TGTGCCAGCAGCTTGGGGGGCGGGTACGAGCAGTACTTC. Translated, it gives CASSLGGGYEQYF.

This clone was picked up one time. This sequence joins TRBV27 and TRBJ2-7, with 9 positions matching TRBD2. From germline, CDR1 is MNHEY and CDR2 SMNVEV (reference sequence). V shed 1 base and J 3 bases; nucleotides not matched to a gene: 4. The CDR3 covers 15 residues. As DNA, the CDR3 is TGTGCCAGCAGTTTATATAGCGGGAGAAACTACGAGCAGTACTTC. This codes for CASSLYSGRNYEQYF.